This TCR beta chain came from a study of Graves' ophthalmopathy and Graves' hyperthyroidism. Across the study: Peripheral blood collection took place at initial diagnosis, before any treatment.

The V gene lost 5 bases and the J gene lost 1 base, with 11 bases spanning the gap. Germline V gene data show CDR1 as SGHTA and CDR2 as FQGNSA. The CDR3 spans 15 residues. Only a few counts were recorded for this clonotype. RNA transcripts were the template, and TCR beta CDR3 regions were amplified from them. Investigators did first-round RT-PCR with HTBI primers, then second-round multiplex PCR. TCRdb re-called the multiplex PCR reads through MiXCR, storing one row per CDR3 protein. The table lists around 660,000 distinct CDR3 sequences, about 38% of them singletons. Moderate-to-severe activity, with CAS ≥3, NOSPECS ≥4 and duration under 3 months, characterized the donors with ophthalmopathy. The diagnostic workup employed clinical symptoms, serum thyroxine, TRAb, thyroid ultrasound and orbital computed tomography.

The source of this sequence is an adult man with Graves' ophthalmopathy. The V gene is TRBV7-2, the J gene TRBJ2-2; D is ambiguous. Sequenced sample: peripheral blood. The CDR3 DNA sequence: TGTGCCAGCAGCCCCCGGCCTAGGAACACCGGGGAGCTGTTTTTT. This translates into CASSPRPRNTGELFF.